This T cell receptor beta chain was captured by sequencing in a study of Graves' ophthalmopathy and Graves' hyperthyroidism (dated by TCRdb to the late 2010s). The study in broad terms: Peripheral blood samples were taken at the time of initial diagnosis, before any treatment was given. In total, 135 blood samples were TCR-sequenced: around 42 ophthalmopathy, some 75 hyperthyroidism and some 17 hyperthyroidism-to-ophthalmopathy patients. An independent validation cohort was composed of some 18 hyperthyroidism patients and more than 15 patients who later progressed from hyperthyroidism to ophthalmopathy. To explore V-J signatures that separate ophthalmopathy from hyperthyroidism, a discovery set of about 96 patients was enrolled, consisting of about 45 with ophthalmopathy and some 59 with stable hyperthyroidism. For training and testing, the approximately 92 patients in the discovery cohort were randomly divided in a 7:3 ratio. The study used TCR beta repertoire signatures to distinguish Graves' ophthalmopathy from Graves' hyperthyroidism and to predict progression to ophthalmopathy. T-cell repertoires of thyroid tissue and blood were compared in several hyperthyroidism patients. Following sampling, methimazole starting at 30 mg daily was administered to hyperthyroidism patients, and high-dose intravenous methylprednisolone was administered to ophthalmopathy patients.

Study-wide findings and limitations: In validation, the model predicted ophthalmopathy progression with 70.59% sensitivity and 72% to 80% specificity; some twelve predicted patients were CT-confirmed with GO in a median of approximately 6.5 months. Sample size was not predetermined statistically, and investigators were not blinded to group allocation. Ophthalmopathy was separated from stable hyperthyroidism by the 13-signature model with around 88% sensitivity and 81% to 84% specificity in cross-validation and with 80%/75% in the test set. Most expanded thyroid clonotypes with a frequency above 0.001 also appeared in blood, which suggests that blood repertoires may reflect the immune response in the thyroid.

A patient counted as having stable hyperthyroidism if there was no progression to ophthalmopathy within 18 months of follow-up. Patients with hyperthyroidism were aged 18 to 65 years, had been newly diagnosed, and had a disease duration of less than 2 months. Patients were excluded if they had other autoimmune diseases, uncontrolled infections, pregnancy or lactation. Diagnosis relied on clinical symptoms, serum thyroxine, TRAb, thyroid ultrasound and orbital computed tomography. Ficoll-Paque density gradient centrifugation was used to isolate PBMCs from 9.5 to 10 ml of fresh peripheral blood. Total RNA was extracted using Trizol reagent, and RNA quality was checked on an Agilent 2100 Bioanalyzer. For repertoire sequencing, TCR beta CDR3 regions were amplified from RNA transcripts. A first-round RT-PCR used HTBI primers with the Qiagen OneStep RT-PCR kit, followed by a second-round multiplex PCR, size selection and purification. Libraries were sequenced on an Illumina HiSeq2000 using paired-end 100 bp reads. The authors processed their data as follows. SOAPnuke was used to process the reads, throwing out any read that had adapters, had uncalled bases, had a mean Phred below 15, or lacked an exact constant-primer or identifier match. COPE v1.2.5 was used to merge the high-quality paired reads. Unique nucleotide sequences were defined as clonotypes and aligned to IMGT TRB V, D and J references using MiTCR v1.1. Only V-J combinations with frequency above 0.0001 were analysed, covering 99% to 99.2% of repertoires. A TCR clonal expansion and chaos score per V-J combination was defined as the ratio of F50 clonal expansion to chaos observed in the TCRdist matrix. Welch's t-statistics and random forest were used to reduce features to 13 V-J combinations, which were fed into a naive Bayes classifier. Thyroid-blood repertoire similarity was quantified with the Morisita-Horn index. TCRdb's own reprocessing of the public reads used fastp at Q25 and MiXCR and kept productive beta chains. Rows with one shared CDR3 protein collapse into an entry with the most common genes and DNA. For this entry, the V and J calls and clone size follow TCRdb and not the study's own pipeline. A total of hundreds of thousands of distinct CDR3 sequences appear in this sample, about 20% of them only once. More than 5.5% of the sample belongs to the ten largest clones.

This clonotype was seen ten or more times. Its binding antigen is unknown. No clone much larger than this one lies a single base away; base qualities are absent. The sample comprised peripheral blood. This receptor was identified in a woman aged 18 to 35 with stable Graves' hyperthyroidism. Some clones in this sample may be carry-over from other donors' samples. Donor details come from another sample of the same person, matched by shared clones.

The DNA is as follows: TGTGCCAGCAGTTTATCCAACCTTCTTGGAGAGCAGTACTTC. The encoded protein is CASSLSNLLGEQYF. Recombination joined TRBV6-2 or TRBV6-3 with TRBJ2-7, with no confidently assigned D gene. The CDR3 covers 14 residues, taking in both the cysteine and the phenylalanine. Left in the record is the CDR3 DNA by itself, 42 bases read in frame from the first base. V and J are truncated by 4 bases and 7 bases respectively, leaving an intervening sequence of 17 bases. The germline V gene yields MNHEY for CDR1 and SVGEGT for CDR2.